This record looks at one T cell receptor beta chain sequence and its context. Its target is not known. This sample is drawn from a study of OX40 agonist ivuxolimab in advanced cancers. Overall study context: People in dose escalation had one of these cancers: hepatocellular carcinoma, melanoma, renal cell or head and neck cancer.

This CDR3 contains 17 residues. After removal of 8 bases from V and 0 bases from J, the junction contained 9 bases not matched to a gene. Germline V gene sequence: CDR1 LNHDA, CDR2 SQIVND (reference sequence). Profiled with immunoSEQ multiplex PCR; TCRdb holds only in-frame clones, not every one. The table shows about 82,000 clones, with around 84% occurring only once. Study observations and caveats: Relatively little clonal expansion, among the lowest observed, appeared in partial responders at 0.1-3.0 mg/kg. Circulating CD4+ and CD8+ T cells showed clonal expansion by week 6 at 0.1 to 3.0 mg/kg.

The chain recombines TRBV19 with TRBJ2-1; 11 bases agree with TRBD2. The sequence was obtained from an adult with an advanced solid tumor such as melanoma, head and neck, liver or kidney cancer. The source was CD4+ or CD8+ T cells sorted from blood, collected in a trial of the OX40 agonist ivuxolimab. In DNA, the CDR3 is TGTGCCAGTCGGGCTAGCGGGAGGACCGCCTCCTACAATGAGCAGTTCTTC. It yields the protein CASRASGRTASYNEQFF.